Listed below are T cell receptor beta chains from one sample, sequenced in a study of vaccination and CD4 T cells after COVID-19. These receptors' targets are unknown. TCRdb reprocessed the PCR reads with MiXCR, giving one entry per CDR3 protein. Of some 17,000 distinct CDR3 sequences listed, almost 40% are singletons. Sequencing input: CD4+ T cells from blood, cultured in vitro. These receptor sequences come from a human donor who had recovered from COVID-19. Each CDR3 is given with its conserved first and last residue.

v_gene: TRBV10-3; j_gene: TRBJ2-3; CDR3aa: CAAMKTETDTQYF
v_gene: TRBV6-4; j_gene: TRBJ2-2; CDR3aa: CASSDSRGGDTGELFF
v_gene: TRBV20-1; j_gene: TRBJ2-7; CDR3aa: CSATKNRATYEQYF
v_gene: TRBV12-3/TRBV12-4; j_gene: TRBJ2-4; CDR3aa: CASSPRAGAAKNIQYF
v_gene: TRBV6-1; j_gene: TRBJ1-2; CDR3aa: CASSDQLGSNYGYTF
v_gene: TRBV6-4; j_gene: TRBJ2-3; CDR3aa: CASMTPTDTEYF
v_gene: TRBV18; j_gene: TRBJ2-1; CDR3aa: CASSPRPQDGYNEQFF
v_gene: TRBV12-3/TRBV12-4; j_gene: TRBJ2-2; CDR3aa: CASSFSSNTGELFF
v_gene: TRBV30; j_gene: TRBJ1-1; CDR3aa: CAWSVGWAGQDTEAFF
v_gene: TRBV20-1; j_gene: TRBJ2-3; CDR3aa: CSASLRADTQYF
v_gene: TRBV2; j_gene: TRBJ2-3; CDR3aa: CASSERDRGSDTQYF
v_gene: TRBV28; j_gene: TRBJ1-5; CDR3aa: CASSLSGRNNQPQHF
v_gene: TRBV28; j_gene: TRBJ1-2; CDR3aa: CASLESFRLGQGASNYGYTF
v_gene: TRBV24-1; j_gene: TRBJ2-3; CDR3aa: CATSDTAGVVDTQYF
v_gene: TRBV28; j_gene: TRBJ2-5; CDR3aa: CASSLASGRETQYF
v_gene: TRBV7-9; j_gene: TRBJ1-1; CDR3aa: CASSSDSPRTEAFF
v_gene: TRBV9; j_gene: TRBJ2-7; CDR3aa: CASSVTGSNYEQYF
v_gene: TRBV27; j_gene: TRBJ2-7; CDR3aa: CASSPRRGRYEQYF
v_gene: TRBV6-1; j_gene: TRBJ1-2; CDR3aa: CASRPGGLNYGYTF
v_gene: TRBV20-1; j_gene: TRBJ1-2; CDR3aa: CSARDLRNYGYTF
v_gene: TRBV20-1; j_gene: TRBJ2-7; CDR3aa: CSAPLQGSYEQYF
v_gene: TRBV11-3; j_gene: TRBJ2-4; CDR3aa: CASSLDRKNIQYF
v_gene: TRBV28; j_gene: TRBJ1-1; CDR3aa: CASSPLDRVLFF
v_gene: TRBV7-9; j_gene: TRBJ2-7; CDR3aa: CASSLQGGRGEQYF
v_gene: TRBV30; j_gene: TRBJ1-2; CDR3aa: CAWSPPPGTRSYTF
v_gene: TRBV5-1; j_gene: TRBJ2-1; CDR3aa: CASSLISGRIWDEQFF
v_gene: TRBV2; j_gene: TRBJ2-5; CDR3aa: CASRPGLADQKETQYF
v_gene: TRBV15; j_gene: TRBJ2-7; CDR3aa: CATSRDLSAPYEQYF
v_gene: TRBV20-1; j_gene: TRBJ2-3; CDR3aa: CSASTWLARVQYF
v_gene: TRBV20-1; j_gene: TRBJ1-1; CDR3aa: CSAPGQGLYTEAFF
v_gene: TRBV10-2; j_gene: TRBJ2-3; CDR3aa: CASRRGGNTDTQYF
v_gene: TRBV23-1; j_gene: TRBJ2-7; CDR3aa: CASSQSPTSLNPYEQYF
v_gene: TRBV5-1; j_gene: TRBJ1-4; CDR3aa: CATRDSDNEKLFF
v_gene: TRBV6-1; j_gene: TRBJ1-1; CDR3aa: CASSPDRGSAEAFF
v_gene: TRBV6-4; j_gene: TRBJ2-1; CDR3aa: CASSDHGTTQFGEQFF
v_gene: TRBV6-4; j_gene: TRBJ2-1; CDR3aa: CASSVSSGDYNEQFF
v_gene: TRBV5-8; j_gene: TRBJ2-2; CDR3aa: CASSLIVTTNTGELFF
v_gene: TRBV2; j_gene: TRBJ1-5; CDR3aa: CASSRTGNNQPQHF
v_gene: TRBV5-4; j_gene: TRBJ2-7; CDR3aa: CASSFRAGVAYEQYF
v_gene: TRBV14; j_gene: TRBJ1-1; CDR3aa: CASSRLTGYTEAFF
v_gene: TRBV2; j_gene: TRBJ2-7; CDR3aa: CASSTQGSTSYEQYF
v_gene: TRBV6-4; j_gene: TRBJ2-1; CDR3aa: CASSDGLAGSNEQFF
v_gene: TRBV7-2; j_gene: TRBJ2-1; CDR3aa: CASSSVGIYNEQFF
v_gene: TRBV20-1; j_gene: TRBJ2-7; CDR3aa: CSAAGWGRSYEQYF
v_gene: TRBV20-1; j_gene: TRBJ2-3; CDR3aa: CSAREATSGVWQYF